These 30 T cell receptor beta chains originate from one sample sequenced in a study of cytomegalovirus exposure and HLA in healthy donors. 60 Vbeta and 13 Jbeta primers were used in PCR. Profiled with immunoSEQ multiplex PCR; TCRdb holds only in-frame clones, not every one. The sample yields more than 150,000 clones, 70% to 80% seen once. Sequencing was carried out using PBMCs. Receptors originate from a man aged 18 to 29 in good health and CMV-seronegative.

DNA for the CDR3: TGTGCCAGCAGTGAATACAGGTCTGGAAACACCATATATTTT. Its translation is CASSEYRSGNTIYF. The rearrangement links TRBV25-1 to TRBJ1-3; D call uncertain. The CDR3 covers 14 residues. The V gene lost 0 bases and the J gene lost 1 base, with 4 bases spanning the gap. Germline CDR1 MGHDK, CDR2 SYGVNS.

In this sample, this clone turned up a few times. This sequence joins TRBV6-1 and TRBJ1-3; unclear D gene. The CDR3 has 15 amino acids. V lost 4 bases, J lost 0 bases, and 10 bases lay in between. Germline V lookup: CDR1 MNHNS, CDR2 SASEGT. CDR3 DNA sequence: TGTGCCAGCAGTGCACCAGGATTCTCTGGAAACACCATATATTTT. This sequence encodes CASSAPGFSGNTIYF.

The rearrangement uses TRBV2 and TRBJ1-6; unclear D gene. CDR1 is SNHLY, CDR2 FYNNEI, per germline. V was shortened by 3 bases and J by 7 bases, with 10 bases between the two germline ends. The CDR3 contains 14 residues. Here the CDR3 reads CASSDRGTNSPLHF. CDR3 bases: TGTGCCAGCAGTGACCGCGGTACCAATTCACCCCTCCACTTT.

Only one count was recorded for this clone. The genes are TRBV11-3 and TRBJ1-1; perhaps TRBD1 as D (6 bases). The CDR3 totals 13 residues. Per germline, CDR1 SGHNT and CDR2 YENEEA. Trimming removed 5 bases from V and 1 base from J, with 8 bases in between. The CDR3, as DNA: TGTGCCAGCAGCCAAGGGGGGAACACTGAAGCTTTCTTT. Its protein product is CASSQGGNTEAFF.

The V call is TRBV7-2, the J call TRBJ1-1; 7 bases line up with TRBD1. Germline V CDR1 and CDR2: SGHTA, FQGNSA. V was pared by 4 bases and J by 4 bases, with 9 bases of the junction left unmatched. This CDR3 is 15 amino acids long. In nucleotides, the CDR3 is TGTGCCAGCAGCTCCCAAGGACAGGCGGGCACTGAAGCTTTCTTT. Amino acids: CASSSQGQAGTEAFF.

This clone has just one count. The V gene is TRBV9, the J gene TRBJ1-2; a possible D gene is TRBD1 (6 bases). The V end lost 4 bases, the J end lost 8 bases, and 18 bases lay between the germline ends. The CDR3 contains 14 residues. Looked up from germline, CDR1 is SGDLS and CDR2 is YYNGEE. CDR3: CASSPSRDIQGYTF. The CDR3 DNA sequence: TGTGCCAGCAGCCCTTCCCGGGACATACAGGGCTACACCTTC.

This clone was seen a handful of times. The rearrangement joins TRBV29-1 to TRBJ1-1, with a possible D match to TRBD1 (6 bases). CDR1 is SQVTM and CDR2 is ANQGSEA in the germline V gene. This CDR3 is 12 amino acids long. With 6 bases removed from V and 9 bases from J, the gap between germline ends came to 17 bases. The CDR3 reads CSVDGGASQAFF. The CDR3 bases are TGCAGCGTGGACGGGGGGGCAAGTCAAGCTTTCTTT.

V gene TRBV18 combines with J gene TRBJ1-4; possibly TRBD1 for D (5 bases). Deletions cut 3 bases from V and 8 bases from J, with 13 bases between. The CDR3 is 14 residues long. The germline V gene has CDR1 KGHSH and CDR2 LQKENI. The CDR3 loop is CASSPAREGEKLFF. CDR3 sequence (DNA): TGTGCCAGCTCACCGGCCAGGGAGGGGGAAAAACTGTTTTTT.

The chain has TRBV5-6 and TRBJ1-2, with D perhaps matching TRBD1 (6 bases). The CDR3 covers 15 residues. V was clipped by 0 bases and J by 8 bases, with 17 bases between them. CDR1 SGHDT and CDR2 YYEEEE come from the germline V gene. The CDR3: CASSLAIPGTSGYTF. CDR3 in DNA: TGTGCCAGCAGCTTGGCAATCCCGGGGACATCGGGCTACACCTTC.

V gene TRBV30 combines with J gene TRBJ1-5, with 9 bases matching TRBD1. Germline lookup yields CDR1 GTSNPN and CDR2 SVGIG (reference sequence). V shed 1 base and J 0 bases; nucleotides not matched to a gene: 10. This CDR3 has 18 residues. The CDR3 sequence: CAWSASGQGLYSNQPQHF. CDR3 coding DNA: TGTGCCTGGAGTGCATCAGGACAGGGGCTTTATAGCAATCAGCCCCAGCATTTT.

This clone was seen a handful of times. The J gene is TRBJ2-7, the V gene TRBV9; the D is unclear. V was trimmed by 3 bases and J by 7 bases, leaving 20 bases between them. CDR1 SGDLS and CDR2 YYNGEE come from the germline V gene. This CDR3 is built from 15 residues. The CDR3, as DNA: TGTGCCAGCAGCGCCATCGTAGGAGCCGCCGGAGAGCAGTACTTC. Translating gives CASSAIVGAAGEQYF.

About this clone itself: Within the sample, other DNA sequences also encode this same CDR3. The J gene is TRBJ1-4, the V gene TRBV20-1; TRBD1 might be the D (5 bases). V lost 3 bases to trimming and J lost 8 bases, with 7 bases between them. CDR3 length equals 11 residues. Germline assignment: CDR1 DFQATT and CDR2 SNEGSKA (reference sequence). CDR3 nucleotides: TGCAGTGCTAGGGGGCGGGAAAAACTGTTTTTT. This encodes CSARGREKLFF.

This chain connects TRBV7-2 to TRBJ1-1; 8 positions match TRBD1. The CDR3 loop spans 12 amino acids. CDR1 and CDR2 from the germline V gene are SGHTA and FQGNSA. The junction had 8 bases not matched to a gene; V was cut back by 5 bases and J by 12 bases. CDR3: CASSGPSRGPFF. For the CDR3, the DNA is TGTGCCAGCAGCGGACCCTCCAGGGGGCCTTTCTTT.

The genes are TRBV6-5 and TRBJ1-4; 8 bases match TRBD1. CDR3 length equals 15 residues. Germline lookup yields CDR1 MNHEY and CDR2 SVGAGI. V was clipped by 6 bases and J by 10 bases; unmatched bases: 13. The CDR3 protein is CASRPGGQATTKLFF. CDR3 coding DNA: TGTGCCAGCAGGCCCGGGGGACAGGCCACGACAAAACTGTTTTTT.

The rearrangement uses TRBV11-1 and TRBJ1-1, with unresolved D. Deletions cut 2 bases from V and 1 base from J, with 20 bases between. The CDR3 runs 18 residues. The germline gives CDR1 SGHAT, CDR2 FQDESV (reference sequence). This CDR3 is CASSLPPRLDEGNTEAFF. The CDR3 coding sequence is TGTGCCAGCAGCTTACCCCCCCGCCTGGACGAGGGGAACACTGAAGCTTTCTTT.

This clone was seen only once. The J gene is TRBJ1-5, the V gene TRBV18, with a tentative D call TRBD1 (6 bases). The length of the CDR3 is 17 residues. Trimming pared 6 bases from V and 4 bases from J, leaving 22 bases between. CDR1 is KGHSH and CDR2 is LQKENI in the germline V gene. The CDR3 sequence is CASSQHRVEDINQPQHF. DNA for the CDR3: TGTGCCAGCTCCCAGCACAGGGTAGAAGATATTAATCAGCCCCAGCATTTT.

The V call is TRBV7-3, the J call TRBJ2-7; 10 bases fit TRBD2. CDR3 length: 15 amino acids. Germline V gene sequence: CDR1 SGHTA, CDR2 FQGTGA. J lost 3 bases, V lost 3 bases, and 5 bases had no gene match. CDR3 in DNA: TGTGCCAGCAGCTTCCAAGCGGGAGGGGACTACGAGCAGTACTTC. It encodes CASSFQAGGDYEQYF.

Here the CDR3 reads CASSEFESGVTDTQYF. CDR3 in DNA: TGTGCCAGCAGTGAGTTCGAGTCGGGGGTCACAGATACGCAGTATTTT. The chain is built from TRBV25-1 and TRBJ2-3; tentative D call: TRBD2 (6 bases). The CDR3 consists of 16 residues. The germline V gene has CDR1 MGHDK and CDR2 SYGVNS. The V end lost 3 bases, the J end lost 2 bases, and 15 bases lay between the germline ends.

The chain combines TRBV13 with TRBJ2-3, with 9 bases aligning to TRBD1. V was pared by 11 bases and J by 4 bases, with 13 bases of the junction left unmatched. This CDR3 spans 15 amino acids. CDR1 and CDR2 (germline): PRHDT, FYEKMQ (reference sequence). The CDR3 region is CAVTGDRGIADTQYF. The CDR3 DNA is TGTGCCGTAACCGGAGACAGGGGGATAGCAGATACGCAGTATTTT.

The chain uses TRBV21-1 and TRBJ2-7; the table names TRBD2, a call not compared with the DNA. TRBV21-1 is an annotated pseudogene. The CDR3 spans 15 residues. CDR3 sequence reads: CASSKYRGGSYEQYF. The CDR3 DNA is TGTGCCAGCAGCAAATACCGGGGGGGGTCCTACGAGCAGTACTTC.

This clone has only a few counts. The chain couples TRBV4-3 to TRBJ1-2, with 7 nucleotides matching TRBD1. The V gene's germline CDR1 is LGHNA and CDR2 YSLEER. V shed 0 bases and J 4 bases; nucleotides not matched to a gene: 8. The CDR3 is made up of 16 amino acids. DNA for the CDR3: TGCGCCAGCAGCCAAGATTTGAGAGGGGGCGGCTATGGCTACACCTTC. Translated, it gives CASSQDLRGGGYGYTF.

This clone turned up a few times. V and J are TRBV6-5 and TRBJ1-2; perhaps TRBD1 as D (6 bases). The CDR3 contains 16 residues. Deletions cut 1 base from V and 3 bases from J, with 15 bases between. In germline, CDR1 is MNHEY, CDR2 SVGAGI. CDR3 protein: CASSYWQGRAYYGYTF. The DNA for the CDR3 is TGTGCCAGCAGTTACTGGCAGGGGAGAGCGTACTATGGCTACACCTTC.

In this sample, this clone turned up a few times. Sequence at one end of the junction differs from germline and may be a read error. This chain joins TRBV6-6 and TRBJ1-1; no clear D gene. In germline, CDR1 is MNHNY, CDR2 SVGAGI (reference sequence). CDR3 length: 11 residues. The chain's CDR3 is CASSYVDSPLF. The CDR3 DNA reads TGTGCCAGCAGTTACGTAGACTCCCCACTCTTT.

V is TRBV30 and J is TRBJ2-1, with 7 bases matching TRBD2. Losses at the gene ends were 0 bases for V and 8 bases for J; bases not matched to a gene: 10. The CDR3 spans 15 residues. Germline V gene lookup returns CDR1 GTSNPN and CDR2 SVGIG (reference sequence). This CDR3 reads CAWSVQWGGVYEQFF. The CDR3 nucleotides are TGTGCCTGGAGTGTACAATGGGGAGGGGTCTATGAGCAGTTCTTC.

The chain has TRBV30 and TRBJ1-5; 7 bases align to TRBD1. The germline CDR1 and CDR2 sequences are GTSNPN and SVGIG (reference sequence). The CDR3 has 14 amino acids. The V gene end was trimmed by 0 bases and the J gene end by 5 bases; junction bases not matched to a gene: 4. The CDR3 coding sequence is TGTGCCTGGAGTGTGGGTCAGGGGGATCAGCCCCAGCATTTT. Residues: CAWSVGQGDQPQHF. Full variable domain (outside the CDR3, taken from reference TRBV30 and TRBJ1-5): SQTIHQWPATLVQPVGSPLSLECTVEGTSNPNLYWYRQAAGRGLQLLFYSVGIGQISSEVPQNLSASRPQDRQFILSSKKLLLSDSGFYLCAWSVGQGDQPQHFGDGTRLSIL.

The chain couples TRBV13 to TRBJ2-2; D perhaps matches TRBD2 (6 bases). Looked up from germline, CDR1 is PRHDT and CDR2 is FYEKMQ (reference sequence). This CDR3 has 17 amino acids. The ends were cut back, 3 bases at V and 4 bases at J, with 18 bases in the middle. The CDR3 DNA reads TGTGCCAGCAGCTTCGTTCCGGGGGAGGAAGGCACCGGGGAGCTGTTTTTT. This codes for CASSFVPGEEGTGELFF.

This clone was seen more than once but under ten times. The chain combines TRBV11-3 with TRBJ1-1; D gene unclear. The V gene lost 0 bases and the J gene lost 1 base, with 6 bases spanning the gap. The V gene's germline CDR1 is SGHNT and CDR2 YENEEA. The CDR3 has 14 residues. The CDR3 sequence is CASSLERENTEAFF. The CDR3, as DNA: TGTGCCAGCAGCTTAGAGAGGGAGAACACTGAAGCTTTCTTT.

The chain carries TRBV11-2 and TRBJ2-1, with D maybe TRBD2 (5 bases). The germline gives CDR1 SGHAT, CDR2 FQNNGV. Trimming removed 7 bases from V and 6 bases from J, with 16 bases in between. CDR3 length: 14 amino acids. The CDR3 loop reads CASTPGFSFNEQFF. The CDR3, as DNA: TGTGCCAGCACCCCGGGGTTCTCATTCAATGAGCAGTTCTTC.

The rearrangement uses TRBV11-3 and TRBJ2-7, with 7 positions matching TRBD2. Germline-derived CDR1 and CDR2 are SGHNT and YENEEA. The CDR3 loop spans 15 amino acids. V lost 3 bases to trimming and J lost 0 bases; unmatched junction nucleotides: 5. The CDR3, as DNA: TGTGCCAGCAGCTTGGGAGGGAAAAGCTCCTACGAGCAGTACTTC. This codes for CASSLGGKSSYEQYF.

This clone was detected once. The J gene is TRBJ1-5, the V gene TRBV15; possibly TRBD1 for D (5 bases). This CDR3 has 14 amino acids. V was clipped by 1 base and J by 1 base, with 5 bases between them. Germline V lookup: CDR1 LNHNV, CDR2 YYDKDF (reference sequence). DNA of the CDR3: TGTGCCACCAGCAGAGGGGGCAGCAATCAGCCCCAGCATTTT. As protein: CATSRGGSNQPQHF.